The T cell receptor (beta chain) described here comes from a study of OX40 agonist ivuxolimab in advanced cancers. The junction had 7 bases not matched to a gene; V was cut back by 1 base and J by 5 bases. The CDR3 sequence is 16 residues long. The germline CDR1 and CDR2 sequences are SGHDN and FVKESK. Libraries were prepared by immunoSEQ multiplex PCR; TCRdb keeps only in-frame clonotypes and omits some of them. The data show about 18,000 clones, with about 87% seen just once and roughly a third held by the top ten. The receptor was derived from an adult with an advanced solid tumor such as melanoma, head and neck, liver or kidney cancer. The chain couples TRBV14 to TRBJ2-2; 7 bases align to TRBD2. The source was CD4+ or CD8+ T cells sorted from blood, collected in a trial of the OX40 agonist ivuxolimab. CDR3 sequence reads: CASSQVAGVWTGELFF. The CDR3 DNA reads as TGTGCCAGCAGCCAAGTTGCGGGAGTGTGGACCGGGGAGCTGTTTTTT.